Described below is a single T cell receptor beta chain sequence and its context. Its specificity is not known. The data are from a study of T-cell memory formation after mild COVID-19. TCRdb itself ran the 5' RACE reads through MiXCR, one entry per CDR3 protein. The sample lists 100,000 to 130,000 distinct CDR3 sequences; 18% were seen once. V lost 4 bases and J 7 bases, leaving 13 bases between the germline ends. Germline lookup yields CDR1 SGHAT and CDR2 FQNNGV. This CDR3 is built from 13 residues. Study-wide results and caveats: Confirmation was lacking for SARS-CoV-2 specificity of second-wave clones that peaked on day 37. Cross-reactive memory seemingly joined, as some responding clones were found in pre-infection memory. Contracting CD8+ clones were enriched in EMRA, CD4+ mainly in CM and EM.

The chain couples TRBV11-2 to TRBJ1-2, with a weak D call TRBD1 (5 bases). The clonotype originates from a man aged 18 to 30 who had mild COVID-19 (a few samples of this study predate the infection). Cell type and time point are not known. Sequenced: PBMCs or a T cell subset sorted from them (not recorded which). The DNA for the CDR3 is TGTGCCAGCAGCTCGTCCGGGGCGAGTGGCTACACCTTC. Amino acid sequence: CASSSSGASGYTF.